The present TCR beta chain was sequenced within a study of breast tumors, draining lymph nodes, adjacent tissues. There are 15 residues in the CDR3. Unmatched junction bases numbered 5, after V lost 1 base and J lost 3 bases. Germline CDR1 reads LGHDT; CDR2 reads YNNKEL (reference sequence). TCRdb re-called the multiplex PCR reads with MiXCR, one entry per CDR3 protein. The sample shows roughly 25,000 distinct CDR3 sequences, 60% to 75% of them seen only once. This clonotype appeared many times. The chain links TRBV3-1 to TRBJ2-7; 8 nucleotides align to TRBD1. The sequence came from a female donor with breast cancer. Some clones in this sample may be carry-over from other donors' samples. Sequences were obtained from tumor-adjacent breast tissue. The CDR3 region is CASSQAPDRDYEQYF. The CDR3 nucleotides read TGTGCCAGCAGCCAAGCCCCGGACAGGGACTACGAGCAGTACTTC.